The clone carrying this T cell receptor beta chain appeared once. Antigen specificity is unknown. The record originates from a study of a mutant IDH1 vaccine in newly diagnosed glioma. The sample's time point: week 35, safety follow-up. Alongside topical imiquimod, each dose of vaccine comprised 300 ug of mutant IDH1 20-mer peptide. Data came from immunoSEQ multiplex PCR; TCRdb stores just in-frame clones and leaves some out. The sample has under 40,000 clones, about four fifths seen once. Germline V CDR1 and CDR2: SNHLY, FYNNEI. The CDR3 has 13 residues. Trimming took 4 bases from V and 5 from J, leaving 11 bases between them.

This TCR came from a woman aged 18-29 years with glioma. The sample consisted of PBMCs, taken from a glioma patient whose treatment included an IDH1 peptide vaccine. The chain joins TRBV2 to TRBJ1-2; perhaps TRBD1 as D (5 bases). For the CDR3, the DNA is TGTGCCAGCAGTGTTCAGGGCCAATATGGCTACACCTTC. Its protein product is CASSVQGQYGYTF. The entire variable domain, with the rest obtained from reference TRBV2 and TRBJ1-2, is as follows: EPEVTQTPSHQVTQMGQEVILRCVPISNHLYFYWYRQILGQKVEFLVSFYNNEISEKSEIFDDQFSVERPDGSNFTLKIRSTKLEDSAMYFCASSVQGQYGYTFGSGTRLTVV.